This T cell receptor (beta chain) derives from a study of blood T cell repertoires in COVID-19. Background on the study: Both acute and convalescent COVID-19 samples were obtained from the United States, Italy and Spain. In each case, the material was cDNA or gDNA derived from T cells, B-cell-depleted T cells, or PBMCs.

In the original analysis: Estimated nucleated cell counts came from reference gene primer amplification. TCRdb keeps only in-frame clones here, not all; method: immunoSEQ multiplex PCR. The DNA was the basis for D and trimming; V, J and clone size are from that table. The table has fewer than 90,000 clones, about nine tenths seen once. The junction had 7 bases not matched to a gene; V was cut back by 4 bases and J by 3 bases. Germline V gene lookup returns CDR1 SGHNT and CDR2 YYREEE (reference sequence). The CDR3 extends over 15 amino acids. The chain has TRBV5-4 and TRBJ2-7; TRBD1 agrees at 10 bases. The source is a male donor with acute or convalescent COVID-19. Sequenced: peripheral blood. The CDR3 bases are TGTGCCAGCAGCACGACAGGGGGCGCTGACTACGAGCAGTACTTC. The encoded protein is CASSTTGGADYEQYF.